The 9 T cell receptor beta chains below come from one sample, sequenced in a study of beta chain features in type 1 diabetes. Reverse transcription of all isolated RNA meant that expressed TCRB transcripts were sequenced. TCRdb's copy holds only in-frame clones and misses some; the assay was immunoSEQ multiplex PCR. Of around 250,000 clones listed, about 14% were seen once; the top ten hold roughly 0.024%. The sequencing sample was made of naive CD4+ T cells from blood. These TCRs come from a woman in her thirties or forties in good health.

This clone appeared a few times. The V call is TRBV11-2, the J call TRBJ2-7, with D maybe TRBD1 (5 bases). This CDR3 comprises 14 residues. Per the germline V gene, CDR1 is SGHAT and CDR2 is FQNNGV. Trimming pared 0 bases from V and 2 bases from J, leaving 8 bases between. The CDR3 nucleotides read TGTGCCAGCAGCTTAGACAGGGTCACCTACGAGCAGTACTTC. Translating gives CASSLDRVTYEQYF.

About this clone: Mismatch with germline at one junction end may stem from a read error. The chain recombines TRBV7-7 with TRBJ1-2, with TRBD1 identical over 8 bases. The CDR3 length is 15 residues. CDR1 and CDR2 (germline): SSHAT, FNYEAQ (reference sequence). The CDR3 DNA is TGTGCTAGCAGCTTGGGACAGGCAACCTCCTATGGCTACACCTTC. This encodes CASSLGQATSYGYTF.

This clone was counted a few times. The chain recombines TRBV7-9 with TRBJ1-1; 9 nucleotides match TRBD1. V shed 5 bases, J shed 2 bases, and the junction held 12 bases outside the gene matches. The CDR3 is 17 amino acids. The V gene's germline CDR1 is SEHNR and CDR2 FQNEAQ (reference sequence). The CDR3 sequence is CASSGKRTGARNTEAFF. The CDR3 nucleotides read TGTGCCAGCAGCGGCAAGAGGACAGGGGCCCGAAACACTGAAGCTTTCTTT.

This rearrangement joins TRBV9 to TRBJ2-1; TRBD1 is a possible D gene (5 bases). This CDR3 has 15 residues. Trimming took off 0 bases at V and 6 bases at J, with 13 bases between the two ends. CDR1 is SGDLS, CDR2 YYNGEE, per germline. The CDR3 region is CASSVGGARTNEQFF. The CDR3 coding sequence is TGTGCCAGCAGCGTAGGTGGGGCGAGGACCAATGAGCAGTTCTTC. Combining the CDR3 with reference TRBV9 and TRBJ2-1 gives the whole variable domain DSGVTQTPKHLITATGQRVTLRCSPRSGDLSVYWYQQSLDQGLQFLIQYYNGEERAKGNILERFSAQQFPDLHSELNLSSLELGDSALYFCASSVGGARTNEQFFGPGTRLTVL.

The rearrangement links TRBV7-9 to TRBJ2-7; 8 positions match TRBD1. Germline V gene sequence: CDR1 SEHNR, CDR2 FQNEAQ (reference sequence). V shed 3 bases and J 5 bases; nucleotides not matched to a gene: 6. This CDR3 comprises 14 residues. The DNA of the CDR3 is TGTGCCAGCAGCTTCGAGGACAGGGCTGACGAGCAGTACTTC. This translates into CASSFEDRADEQYF.

This clone showed up just a few times. V is TRBV7-2 and J is TRBJ2-3; 10 bases line up with TRBD2. The length of the CDR3 is 17 residues. Trimming took 2 bases from V and 0 from J; bases not matched to a gene: 5. The germline CDR1 and CDR2 sequences are SGHTA and FQGNSA. The CDR3 reads CASSLTALAGSTDTQYF. The CDR3, as DNA: TGTGCCAGCAGCTTAACAGCACTAGCGGGGAGCACAGATACGCAGTATTTT.

The rearrangement uses TRBV4-3 and TRBJ2-7; 12 bases fit TRBD2. Per the germline V gene, CDR1 is LGHNA and CDR2 is YSLEER. The length of the CDR3 is 17 residues. The J segment lost 3 bases and the V segment lost 1 base, leaving 7 bases of the junction unmatched. CDR3 loop: CASSQGSSGGALYEQYF. The CDR3 DNA reads as TGCGCCAGCAGCCAAGGATCTAGCGGGGGGGCCCTCTACGAGCAGTACTTC.

The chain links TRBV19 to TRBJ2-1, with 8 positions matching TRBD2. V shed 6 bases, J shed 3 bases, and the junction held 7 bases outside the gene matches. The CDR3 length is 15 residues. CDR1 and CDR2 from the germline V gene are LNHDA and SQIVND (reference sequence). The CDR3 reads CASSIVTSDYNEQFF. CDR3 nucleotides: TGTGCCAGTAGCATCGTGACTAGCGACTACAATGAGCAGTTCTTC.

This clone came up a few times. This rearrangement joins TRBV7-9 to TRBJ1-6, with 9 bases fitting TRBD1. J lost 9 bases, V lost 0 bases, and 6 bases had no gene match. In germline, CDR1 is SEHNR, CDR2 FQNEAQ (reference sequence). This CDR3 is built from 16 residues. CDR3 sequence: CASSLAQGTGTSPLHF. The CDR3 nucleotides are TGTGCCAGCAGCTTAGCGCAAGGGACAGGGACTTCACCCCTCCACTTT.